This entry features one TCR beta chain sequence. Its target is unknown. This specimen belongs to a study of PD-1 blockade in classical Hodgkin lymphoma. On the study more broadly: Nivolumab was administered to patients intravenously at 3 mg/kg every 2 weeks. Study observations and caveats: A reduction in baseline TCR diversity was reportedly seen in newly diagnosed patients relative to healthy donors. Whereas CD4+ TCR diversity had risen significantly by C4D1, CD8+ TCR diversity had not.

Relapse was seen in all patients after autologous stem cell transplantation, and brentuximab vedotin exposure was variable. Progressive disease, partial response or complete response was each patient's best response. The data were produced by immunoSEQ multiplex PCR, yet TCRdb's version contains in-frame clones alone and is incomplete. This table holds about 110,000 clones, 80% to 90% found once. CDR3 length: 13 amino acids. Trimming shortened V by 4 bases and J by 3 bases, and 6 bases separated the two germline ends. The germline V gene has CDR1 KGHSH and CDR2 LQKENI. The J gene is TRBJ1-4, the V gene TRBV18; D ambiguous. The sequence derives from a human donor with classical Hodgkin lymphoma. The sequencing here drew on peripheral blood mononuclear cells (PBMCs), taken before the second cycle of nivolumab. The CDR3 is CASSRVSNEKLFF. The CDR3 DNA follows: TGTGCCAGCTCACGGGTGTCTAATGAAAAACTGTTTTTT.